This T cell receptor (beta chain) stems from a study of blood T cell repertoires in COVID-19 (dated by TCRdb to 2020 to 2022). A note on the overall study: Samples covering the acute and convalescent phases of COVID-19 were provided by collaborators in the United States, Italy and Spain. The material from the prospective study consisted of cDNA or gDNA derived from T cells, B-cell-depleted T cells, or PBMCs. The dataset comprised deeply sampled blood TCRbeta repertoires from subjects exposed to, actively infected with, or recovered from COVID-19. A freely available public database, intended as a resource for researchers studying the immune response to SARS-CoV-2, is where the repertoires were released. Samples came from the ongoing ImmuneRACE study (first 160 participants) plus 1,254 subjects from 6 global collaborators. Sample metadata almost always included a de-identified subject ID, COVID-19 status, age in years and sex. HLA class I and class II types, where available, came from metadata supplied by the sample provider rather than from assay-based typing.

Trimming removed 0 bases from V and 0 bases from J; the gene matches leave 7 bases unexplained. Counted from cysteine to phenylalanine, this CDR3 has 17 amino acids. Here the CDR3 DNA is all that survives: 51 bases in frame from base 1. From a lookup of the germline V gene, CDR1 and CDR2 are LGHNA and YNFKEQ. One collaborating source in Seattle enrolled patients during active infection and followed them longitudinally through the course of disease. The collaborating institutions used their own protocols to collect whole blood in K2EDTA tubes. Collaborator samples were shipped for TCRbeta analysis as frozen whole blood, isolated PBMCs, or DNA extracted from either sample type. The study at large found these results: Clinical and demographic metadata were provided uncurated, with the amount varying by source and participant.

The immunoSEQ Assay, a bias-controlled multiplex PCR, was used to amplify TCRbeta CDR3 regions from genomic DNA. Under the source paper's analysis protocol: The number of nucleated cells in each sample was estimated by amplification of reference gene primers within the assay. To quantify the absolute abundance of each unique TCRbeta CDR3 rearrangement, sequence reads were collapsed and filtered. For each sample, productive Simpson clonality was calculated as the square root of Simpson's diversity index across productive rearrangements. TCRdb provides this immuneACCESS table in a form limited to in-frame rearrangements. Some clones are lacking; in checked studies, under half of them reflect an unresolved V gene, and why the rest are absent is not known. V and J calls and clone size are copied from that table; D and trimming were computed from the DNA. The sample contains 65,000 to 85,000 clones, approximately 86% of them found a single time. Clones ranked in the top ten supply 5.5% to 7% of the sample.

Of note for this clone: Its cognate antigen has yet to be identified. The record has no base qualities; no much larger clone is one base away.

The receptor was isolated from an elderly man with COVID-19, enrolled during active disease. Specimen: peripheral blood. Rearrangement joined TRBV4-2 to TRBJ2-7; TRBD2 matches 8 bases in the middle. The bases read TGTGCCAGCAGCCAAGATGAGCGGGGGATCTTCTCCTACGAGCAGTACTTC. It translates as CASSQDERGIFSYEQYF.